This T cell receptor (beta chain) was profiled in a study of blood T cell repertoires in COVID-19 (dated by TCRdb to the early 2020s). Turning to the overall study: The collaborator samples originated in the United States, Italy and Spain and spanned the acute and convalescent phases of COVID-19. A freely available public database, intended as a resource for researchers studying the immune response to SARS-CoV-2, is where the repertoires were released. Samples came from the ongoing ImmuneRACE study (first 160 participants) plus 1,254 subjects from 6 global collaborators. The sample metadata nearly always contained a de-identified subject ID, COVID-19 status, age in years and sex. The dataset comprised deeply sampled blood TCRbeta repertoires from subjects exposed to, actively infected with, or recovered from COVID-19. Where HLA class I and class II types were available, the types were taken from metadata supplied by the sample provider, not from assay-based typing. The material from the prospective study consisted of cDNA or gDNA derived from T cells, B-cell-depleted T cells, or PBMCs.

Overall study results and their limits: The amount of clinical and demographic metadata varied by source and participant and was provided uncurated.

The germline V gene specifies SGDLS as CDR1 and YYNGEE as CDR2. V trim: 2 bases; J trim: 4 bases; unmatched bases: 9. Including cysteine and phenylalanine, the CDR3 has 17 amino acids. Only the CDR3 portion is preserved as DNA: 51 bases, with reading frame beginning at the first base. TCRbeta CDR3 regions were amplified from genomic DNA by means of the immunoSEQ Assay, a bias-controlled multiplex PCR. Per the authors' processing: Within the assay, amplification of reference gene primers was used to estimate how many nucleated cells each sample contained. Sequence reads were collapsed and filtered to measure the absolute abundance of every unique TCRbeta CDR3 rearrangement. For each sample, productive Simpson clonality was calculated as the square root of Simpson's diversity index across productive rearrangements. In its TCRdb copy, this immuneACCESS table keeps in-frame sequences only and misses some clones. Where compared with another copy, unresolved V genes explain less than half of these, and the others have no known cause. That table furnishes V, J and clone size, whereas the DNA furnished D and trimming. The sample table contains some 64,000 clones; only one count was recorded for roughly 83% of them. The biggest ten clones account for approximately 16% of the sample.

In Seattle, one collaborating source enrolled patients while the infection was active and tracked those patients longitudinally over the course of disease. The collaborating institutions used their own protocols to collect whole blood in K2EDTA tubes. For TCRbeta analysis, collaborators shipped samples as frozen whole blood, isolated PBMCs, or DNA extracted from either of those sample types. Points on this clone: Its antigen specificity is not known. Base qualities are not provided; no much larger clone lies one nucleotide away.

The sequenced sample consisted of peripheral blood. This sequence was found in a man in his 60s with COVID-19, enrolled during active disease. This chain joins TRBV9 to TRBJ1-4; 9 bases in the middle match TRBD1. The CDR3 loop reads CASSVSDRGRGNEKLFF. The DNA sequence reads TGTGCCAGCAGCGTGAGCGACAGGGGGAGGGGTAATGAAAAACTGTTTTTT.